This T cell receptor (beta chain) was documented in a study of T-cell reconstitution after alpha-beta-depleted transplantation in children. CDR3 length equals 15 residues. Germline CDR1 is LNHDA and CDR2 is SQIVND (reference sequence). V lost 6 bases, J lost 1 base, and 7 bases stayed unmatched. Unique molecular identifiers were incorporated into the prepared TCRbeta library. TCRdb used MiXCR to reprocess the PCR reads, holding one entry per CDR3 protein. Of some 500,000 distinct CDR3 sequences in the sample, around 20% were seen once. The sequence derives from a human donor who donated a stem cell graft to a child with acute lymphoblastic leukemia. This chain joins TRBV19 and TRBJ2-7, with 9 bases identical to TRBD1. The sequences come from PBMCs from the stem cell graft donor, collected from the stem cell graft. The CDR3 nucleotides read TGTGCCAGTAGGAGAGGGACAGGGAGATCCTACGAGCAGTACTTC. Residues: CASRRGTGRSYEQYF.